A selection of T cell receptor beta chains follows, all from one sample in a study of control samples from healthy donors and cancer patients. Profiled with immunoSEQ multiplex PCR; TCRdb holds only in-frame clones, not every one. The table shows tens of thousands of clones, with about 90% occurring only once. Sequencing was carried out using blood. The receptors here all came from a woman between 50 and 59 years old in good health. The conserved cysteine and the conserved F or W are not part of the CDR3 here. Clone sizes are given selectively: once, few, many, or a class where the clone is expanded.

clone_size cdr3_length j_call v_call cdr3_aa
- 14 TRBJ2-2 TRBV28 ASEPKGLRVTGELF
once 15 TRBJ1-6 TRBV7-9 ASSLEPLAGRSSPLH
- 13 TRBJ1-6 TRBV2 ASSAFDRGDSPLH
- 12 TRBJ2-1 TRBV6-5 ASGGQVGNNEQF
- 13 TRBJ2-7 TRBV15 ATSRESGRLAEQY
- 13 TRBJ2-2 TRBV18 ASSPRGARTGELF
- 12 TRBJ1-6 TRBV6-5 ASSPRGYDSPLH
- 14 TRBJ1-4 TRBV25-1 ASSLPGGATNEKLF
- 10 TRBJ2-5 TRBV15 ATSRGEETQY
- 10 TRBJ1-1 TRBV19 ASSQGHGEAF
- 12 TRBJ1-1 TRBV19 ASSIGGGRTEAF
- 12 TRBJ1-1 TRBV24-1 ATSETGTFTEAF
- 12 TRBJ1-1 TRBV6-6 ASSVAGGRTEAF
- 12 TRBJ1-1 TRBV5-5 ASSSDRVGTEAF
- 13 TRBJ1-3 TRBV5-1 ASSPDRGPVNTIY
once 8 TRBJ2-5 TRBV2 ASSRETQY
- 10 TRBJ2-7 TRBV3-1/TRBV3-2 ASSQVGREQY
- 10 TRBJ1-6 TRBV12-3/TRBV12-4 ASSPDNSPLH
- 13 TRBJ2-7 TRBV14 ASSQDRSPVGEQY
- 12 TRBJ2-1 TRBV7-3 ASSRDRGRNEQF
- 11 TRBJ1-1 TRBV30 AWVSGANTEAF
- 12 TRBJ1-4 TRBV18 ASSSGGIGEKLF
- 12 TRBJ2-7 TRBV28 ASTTIGVPPEQY
- 11 TRBJ1-2 TRBV28 ASSLADTGGYT
- 10 TRBJ2-7 TRBV6-2/TRBV6-3 ASSPGPAEQY
- 11 TRBJ2-1 TRBV12-3/TRBV12-4 ALSRTSYNEQF
- 15 TRBJ2-2 TRBV7-6 ASSLVPGTGGAGELF
- 14 TRBJ2-1 TRBV6-1 ASSAGRGQRYNEQF
- 12 TRBJ2-7 TRBV30 AWSGLAGPYEQY
- 12 TRBJ1-2 TRBV5-1 ASSLALPNYGYT
- 12 TRBJ1-4 TRBV11-2 ASSPTGGNEKLF
- 13 TRBJ2-1 TRBV7-8 ASRQTSTYYNEQF
- 17 TRBJ2-3 TRBV28 ASSLLLAGGPSSTDTQY
- 12 TRBJ1-1 TRBV5-1 ASSPGEGVTEAF
- 11 TRBJ1-1 TRBV30 AWNQGKGTEAF
- 12 TRBJ1-1 TRBV13 ASSLRGPNTEAF
- 12 TRBJ1-2 TRBV3-1/TRBV3-2 ASTNRGVSYGYT
- 13 TRBJ1-6 TRBV4-1 ASSQLGQEYSPLH
- 14 TRBJ2-2 TRBV27 ASSPRDSVHTGELF
- 11 TRBJ2-7 TRBV6-5 ASRLGGGLEQY
- 15 TRBJ2-5 TRBV28 ASTSSGSRGGQETQY
- 12 TRBJ2-5 TRBV10-2 ASSTGTGIETQY
- 12 TRBJ2-5 TRBV9 ASSPDSRGETQY
- 13 TRBJ2-1 TRBV4-1 ASSSRGGSNNEQF
- 11 TRBJ2-7 TRBV6-5 ASSWYNSYEQY
once 12 TRBJ1-5 TRBV27 ASSLTLGGQPQH
- 13 TRBJ1-3 TRBV6-5 ASSLGSGSGNTIY
- 12 TRBJ2-7 TRBV5-6 ASSLPSGRIEQY
- 11 TRBJ1-2 TRBV19 ASSQTVLHGYT
once 9 TRBJ2-7 TRBV7-9 ASSALYEQY
- 13 TRBJ2-3 TRBV9 ASSGLAGGTDTQY
- 13 TRBJ1-4 TRBV5-8 ASSLGAISNEKLF
- 13 TRBJ1-5 TRBV19 ASSTGTGRFQPQH
- 13 TRBJ2-1 TRBV7-2 ASSLSSGRANEQF
few 14 TRBJ2-1 TRBV27 ASSKTSGRGHNEQF
- 12 TRBJ1-2 TRBV4-1 ASSQPGSNYGYT
- 13 TRBJ2-7 TRBV11-2 ASSLMGGFSYEQY
- 12 TRBJ1-2 TRBV10-3 AIWRQGEGYGYT
- 12 TRBJ1-1 TRBV6-5 ASSLDGGNTEAF
- 11 TRBJ1-1 TRBV6-5 ASSSRLNTEAF